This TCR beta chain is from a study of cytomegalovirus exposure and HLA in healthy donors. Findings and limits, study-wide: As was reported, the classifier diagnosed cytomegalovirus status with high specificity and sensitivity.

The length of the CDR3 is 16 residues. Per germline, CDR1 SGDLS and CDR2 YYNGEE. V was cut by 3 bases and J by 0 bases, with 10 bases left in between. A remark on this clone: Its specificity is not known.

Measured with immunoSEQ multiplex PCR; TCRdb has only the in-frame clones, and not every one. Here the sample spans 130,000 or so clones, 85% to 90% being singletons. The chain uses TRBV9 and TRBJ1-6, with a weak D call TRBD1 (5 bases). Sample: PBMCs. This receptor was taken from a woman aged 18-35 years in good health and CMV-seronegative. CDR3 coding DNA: TGTGCCAGCAGCGGACAGTTGAGCTCCTATAATTCACCCCTCCACTTT. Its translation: CASSGQLSSYNSPLHF. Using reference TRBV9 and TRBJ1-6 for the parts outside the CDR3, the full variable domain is DSGVTQTPKHLITATGQRVTLRCSPRSGDLSVYWYQQSLDQGLQFLIQYYNGEERAKGNILERFSAQQFPDLHSELNLSSLELGDSALYFCASSGQLSSYNSPLHFGNGTRLTVT.